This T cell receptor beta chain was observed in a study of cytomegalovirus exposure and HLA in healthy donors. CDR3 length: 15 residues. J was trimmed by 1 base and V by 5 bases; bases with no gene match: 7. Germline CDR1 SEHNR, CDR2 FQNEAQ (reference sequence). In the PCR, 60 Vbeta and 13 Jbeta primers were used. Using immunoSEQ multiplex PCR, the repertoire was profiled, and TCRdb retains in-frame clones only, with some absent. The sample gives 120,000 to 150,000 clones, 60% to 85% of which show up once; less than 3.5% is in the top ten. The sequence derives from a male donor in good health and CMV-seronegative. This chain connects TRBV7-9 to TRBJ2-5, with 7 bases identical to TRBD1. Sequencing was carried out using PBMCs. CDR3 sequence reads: CASSERTGAQETQYF. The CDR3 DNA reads TGTGCCAGCAGCGAACGGACAGGCGCCCAAGAGACCCAGTACTTC.